Listed below are T cell receptor beta chains from one sample, sequenced in a study of T cells in Graves' hyperthyroidism and ophthalmopathy. TCRdb processed the multiplex PCR reads anew with MiXCR; each CDR3 protein has one entry. Altogether some 580,000 distinct CDR3 sequences are present, 16% being singletons, with the ten largest covering less than 3.5%. Sequenced input: blood. Source of these receptors: a middle-aged woman with Graves' ophthalmopathy. Both conserved end residues are trimmed from each CDR3. The order of the fields is D gene, V gene, clone size, J gene, CDR3 protein. A D gene is named only where the DNA matches it firmly. Rows give clone size only sometimes, using once, few, many, or a class for an expanded clone.

>NA|TRBV6-1|NA|TRBJ1-4
ASTRTTGTNEKLF
>NA|TRBV24-1|few|TRBJ1-3
ATSDSDGGNTIY
>NA|TRBV3-1|NA|TRBJ1-2
ASSPRVGRNDGYT
>NA|TRBV7-8|NA|TRBJ2-1
ASSSPTGRPGNEQF
>TRBD2|TRBV6-5|NA|TRBJ2-5
ASSYSGLAGETQY
>TRBD2|TRBV2|many|TRBJ2-7
ASHGTRSYEQY
>NA|TRBV28|many|TRBJ2-3
ASSYDYRDKRTDTQY
>NA|TRBV7-2|few|TRBJ2-1
ASSLDVIRTNQF
>NA|TRBV4-2|once|TRBJ2-7
ASSQGSDYEQY
>NA|TRBV6-1|NA|TRBJ1-1
ASRILLGNTEAF
>TRBD2|TRBV12-3/TRBV12-4|NA|TRBJ2-1
ASSLYGTSGYNEQF
>NA|TRBV2|few|TRBJ2-7
ASSENGGLSGEQY
>TRBD2|TRBV5-1|few|TRBJ2-1
ASSLEREGTF
>NA|TRBV2|many|TRBJ1-1
ASSGQWNTEAF
>NA|TRBV2|many|TRBJ2-7
ASSDGPGAPYEQY
>NA|TRBV19|NA|TRBJ2-7
ASSSAGNSYEQY
>NA|TRBV19|NA|TRBJ2-1
ASGPLLPGNEQF
>NA|TRBV9|few|TRBJ2-1
ASSVEAHPYNEQF
>TRBD1|TRBV2|many|TRBJ2-3
ASSLDRADTQY
>NA|TRBV12-5|few|TRBJ1-5
ASGRGGQPQH
>NA|TRBV30|NA|TRBJ2-3
AWSVQAQPTDTQY
>NA|TRBV7-9|many|TRBJ1-3
ASTQTPGNTIY
>NA|TRBV3-1|few|TRBJ2-2
ASSQEDWPSGSNTGELF
>NA|TRBV11-2|many|TRBJ2-1
ASSLWGAGGLQF
>NA|TRBV28|many|TRBJ1-5
ASSLSSGPQH
>NA|TRBV5-1|NA|TRBJ1-6
ASSRRDNEGSPLH
>NA|TRBV20-1|few|TRBJ2-7
SARGPVPYEQY
>NA|TRBV2|many|TRBJ2-3
ASSVGGDTQY
>TRBD1|TRBV7-2|few|TRBJ2-2
ASGRGPAGELF
>NA|TRBV18|many|TRBJ2-7
ASSPGPNYEQY
>NA|TRBV18|many|TRBJ2-5
ASSPPWSQQETQY
>TRBD1|TRBV4-1|NA|TRBJ2-7
ASSQAHTGGGYEQY
>NA|TRBV7-9|few|TRBJ1-5
ASSSIPGQPQH
>NA|TRBV5-1|few|TRBJ1-1
ASSEKNTEAF
>TRBD2|TRBV20-1|many|TRBJ2-3
SARRGLAGATQY
>NA|TRBV3-1|NA|TRBJ2-5
ASGRQGLETQY
>NA|TRBV29-1|NA|TRBJ1-4
SVLGGGYEKLF
>TRBD2|TRBV3-1|many|TRBJ2-5
ASSREGRASETQY
>TRBD1|TRBV28|few|TRBJ2-7
ASRGQVYSYEQY
>TRBD2|TRBV20-1|many|TRBJ2-5
SAAASGGQETQY
>NA|TRBV5-1|few|TRBJ1-4
ASSLEGGVNEKLF
>TRBD1|TRBV20-1|many|TRBJ1-1
SAVSRDSINTEAF
>NA|TRBV12-3/TRBV12-4|many|TRBJ1-1
ASSSPGLMNTEAF
>TRBD1|TRBV12-3/TRBV12-4|many|TRBJ2-1
ASTVTGGNNEQF
>NA|TRBV29-1|few|TRBJ2-5
SVESGGETQY
>TRBD2|TRBV2|many|TRBJ2-1
ASSERWASSGNSYNEQF
>TRBD1|TRBV6-1|many|TRBJ2-2
ASSPDRGSTGELF
>NA|TRBV5-1|many|TRBJ2-2
ASSPPLTGELF
>NA|TRBV6-5|few|TRBJ1-5
ASSTSGQPQH
>TRBD1|TRBV6-2/TRBV6-3|once|TRBJ1-4
ASSNPGGRNEKLF
>NA|TRBV12-3/TRBV12-4|NA|TRBJ1-1
ASSLRGSSTEAF
>TRBD2|TRBV27|many|TRBJ2-3
ASRSGRLSYTQY
>TRBD1|TRBV18|many|TRBJ1-5
ASSPSTGGLNQPQH
>NA|TRBV27|NA|TRBJ1-1
ASEAGTPRAGTEAF
>NA|TRBV29-1|few|TRBJ2-7
SVRDTYEQY
>TRBD2|TRBV10-3|NA|TRBJ2-3
ATTSGGAGTDTQY
>NA|TRBV24-1|NA|TRBJ2-2
ATLGDNTGELF